This T cell receptor (beta chain) was captured by sequencing in a study of response to subunit inactivated influenza vaccine. TCRdb redid the calling of the RT-PCR reads with MiXCR, one entry per CDR3 protein. This table holds over 150,000 distinct CDR3 sequences, roughly an eighth found once. The study's findings and limits: The authors offered the suggestion that each seasonal influenza vaccination recruits few new T cells.

Concerning this clonotype itself: What it recognizes is unknown.

Deletions cut 3 bases from V and 2 bases from J, with 11 bases between. The CDR3 runs 15 residues. V usage is TRBV12-3 or TRBV12-4 and J usage is TRBJ2-1; D possibly corresponds to TRBD2 (7 bases). The TCR comes from a man aged 45-65 years who received an inactivated influenza vaccine. The input for sequencing was CD8+ T cells sorted from PBMCs, taken approximately 5 days after vaccination. The CDR3 here is CASSFAGAPYNEQFF. The CDR3 DNA follows: TGTGCCAGCAGTTTTGCGGGGGCCCCCTACAATGAGCAGTTCTTC.